This T cell receptor beta chain was retrieved from a study of T cells in Graves' hyperthyroidism and ophthalmopathy. CDR3 length: 16 amino acids. V lost 3 bases to trimming and J lost 1 base, with 13 bases between them. Germline V lookup: CDR1 MNHEY, CDR2 SMNVEV (reference sequence). TCR beta CDR3 regions were amplified from RNA transcripts. First-round RT-PCR with HTBI primers amplified the TCR CDR3 region. TCRdb re-derived calls from the multiplex PCR reads in MiXCR, one entry per CDR3 protein. The sample shows hundreds of thousands of distinct CDR3 sequences, approximately 14% of them seen only once. This clonotype was observed a few times. The source of the PBMCs was less than 12 ml of fresh peripheral blood.

This TCR was recovered from a woman aged 18-29 years with Graves' hyperthyroidism that later progressed to Graves' ophthalmopathy. The sample was blood. This chain joins TRBV27 and TRBJ1-5; no reliable D call. The CDR3 sequence is CASSFNGAWSNQPQHF. CDR3 nucleotide sequence: TGTGCCAGCAGTTTTAATGGAGCCTGGAGCAATCAGCCCCAGCATTTT.